Listed below are T cell receptor beta chains from one sample, sequenced in a study of blood T cell repertoires in COVID-19. TCRdb's copy holds only in-frame clones and misses some; the assay was immunoSEQ multiplex PCR. The sample records 50,000 to 70,000 clones, more than 75% being singletons. The material sequenced was peripheral blood. All receptors derive from a man aged 50 to 60 with active or convalescent COVID-19. The CDR3 runs from the conserved cysteine through the conserved F or W. D genes are given only for firm matches. Only some rows state a clone size, as once, few, many or a class for expanded clones.

NA	TRBV30	NA	TRBJ1-2	TGTGCCTGGAGTACCCTGGACTCTGAAGGCTACACCTTC	CAWSTLDSEGYTF
TRBD1	TRBV4-1	few	TRBJ1-1	TGCGCCAGCAGCCAATTTACAGGGGGTGCTGAAGCTTTCTTT	CASSQFTGGAEAFF
TRBD1	TRBV10-3	once	TRBJ2-5	TGTGCCGCCGGGACAGACCTCCAAGAGACCCAGTACTTC	CAAGTDLQETQYF
NA	TRBV6-6	NA	TRBJ2-2	TGTGCCAGCAACGGTAACACCGGGGAGCTGTTTTTT	CASNGNTGELFF
NA	TRBV11-3	once	TRBJ2-1	TGTGCCAGCAGCTTAGGACAGAACTCCTACAATGAGCAGTTCTTC	CASSLGQNSYNEQFF
NA	TRBV21-1	NA	TRBJ2-3	TGTGCCAGCAGCGTCCGCTTGGCCGCCACAGATACGCAGTATTTT	CASSVRLAATDTQYF
NA	TRBV2	NA	TRBJ1-4	TGTGCCAGCAGACAGGGCCCGACTAATGAAAAACTGTTTTTT	CASRQGPTNEKLFF
NA	TRBV9	NA	TRBJ1-4	TGTGCCAGCAGCGTAGGGACAGTTGGAGAACTGTTTTTT	CASSVGTVGELFF
TRBD1	TRBV4-2	NA	TRBJ1-4	TGTGCCAGCAGCCTACCTCGGACAGGGCTTTATGAAAAACTGTTTTTT	CASSLPRTGLYEKLFF
TRBD1	TRBV4-2	NA	TRBJ1-1	TGTGCCAGCAGCCAAACCCGGACAGGGCAAGCTTTCTTT	CASSQTRTGQAFF
NA	TRBV3-1/TRBV3-2	NA	TRBJ2-1	TGTGCCAGCAGCCAAGATCTCACGGGGGAAGATGATGAGCAGTTCTTC	CASSQDLTGEDDEQFF
NA	TRBV5-1	NA	TRBJ1-5	TGCGCCAGCAGCTTGGGACAGAATCAGCCCCAGCATTTT	CASSLGQNQPQHF
NA	TRBV9	once	TRBJ2-7	TGTGCCAGCAGCCCAGGACAGATATCCTACGAGCAGTACTTC	CASSPGQISYEQYF
TRBD1	TRBV30	NA	TRBJ1-2	TGTGCCTGGATGGGACAGTACTATGGCTACACCTTC	CAWMGQYYGYTF
NA	TRBV7-9	NA	TRBJ1-1	TGTGCCAGCAGCTTATACAGGGAAGGTACTGAAGCTTTCTTT	CASSLYREGTEAFF
TRBD2	TRBV9	NA	TRBJ2-5	TGTGCCAGCAGCCCCGGCCGCGGGGGGCAAGAGACCCAGTACTTC	CASSPGRGGQETQYF
TRBD1	TRBV27	NA	TRBJ1-2	TGTGCCAGCAGTCGGATCGACAGGGGGCCTTCCGGCTACACCTTC	CASSRIDRGPSGYTF
NA	TRBV3-1/TRBV3-2	NA	TRBJ2-5	TGTGCCAGCAGCCTGGACAGAACGACGACCCAGTACTTC	CASSLDRTTTQYF
TRBD1	TRBV19	NA	TRBJ2-1	TGTGCCAGTAGTTTCGACCGACCCGGGACAGGGTATGAGCAGTTCTTC	CASSFDRPGTGYEQFF
TRBD1	TRBV6-5	NA	TRBJ2-3	TGTGCCAGCAGTTTACAGGGGGATACGCAGTATTTT	CASSLQGDTQYF
TRBD1	TRBV30	NA	TRBJ1-5	TGTGCCTGGAGTACAGGGGGCAATCAGCCCCAGCATTTT	CAWSTGGNQPQHF
NA	TRBV5-6	NA	TRBJ2-1	TGTGCCAGCAGCTTGGCCTTGGGTCTAGCGTACGATGAGCAGTTCTTC	CASSLALGLAYDEQFF
NA	TRBV6-5	NA	TRBJ1-1	TGTGCCAGCAGTTACTCGTTAGGGGTGAACACTGAAGCTTTCTTT	CASSYSLGVNTEAFF
NA	TRBV27	NA	TRBJ1-2	TGTGCCAGCAGTTCTCAGGGAACGACTGGCTACACCTTC	CASSSQGTTGYTF
NA	TRBV27	NA	TRBJ1-1	TGTGCCAGCAAGATCCACCCCTTGGACAGATCCACTGAAGCTTTCTTT	CASKIHPLDRSTEAFF
NA	TRBV30	NA	TRBJ1-5	TGTGCCTGGAGCCGGCTAGACGGAAATCAGCCCCAGCATTTT	CAWSRLDGNQPQHF
NA	TRBV9	NA	TRBJ2-2	TGTGCCAGCAGAGTTAGTTGGGACTCCGGGGAGCTGTTTTTT	CASRVSWDSGELFF
NA	TRBV13	NA	TRBJ1-1	TGTGCCAGCAGCTTGGGGGCTGAGACTGAAGCTTTCTTT	CASSLGAETEAFF
TRBD2	TRBV11-2	NA	TRBJ2-3	TGTGCCAGCAGCGCGGGGGGGCGGAATACGCAGTATTTT	CASSAGGRNTQYF
TRBD2	TRBV6-5	NA	TRBJ2-7	TGTGCCACCCTGGAGGCTAGCGGTTCCTACGAGCAGTACTTC	CATLEASGSYEQYF
TRBD2	TRBV10-3	NA	TRBJ2-3	TGTGCCATCAGTAGGACTAGCGATAGCACAGATACGCAGTATTTT	CAISRTSDSTDTQYF
TRBD2	TRBV6-2/TRBV6-3	NA	TRBJ2-7	TGTGCCAGCAGTTACTCGACTGGTCTAGCGGTTTACTACGAGCAGTACTTC	CASSYSTGLAVYYEQYF